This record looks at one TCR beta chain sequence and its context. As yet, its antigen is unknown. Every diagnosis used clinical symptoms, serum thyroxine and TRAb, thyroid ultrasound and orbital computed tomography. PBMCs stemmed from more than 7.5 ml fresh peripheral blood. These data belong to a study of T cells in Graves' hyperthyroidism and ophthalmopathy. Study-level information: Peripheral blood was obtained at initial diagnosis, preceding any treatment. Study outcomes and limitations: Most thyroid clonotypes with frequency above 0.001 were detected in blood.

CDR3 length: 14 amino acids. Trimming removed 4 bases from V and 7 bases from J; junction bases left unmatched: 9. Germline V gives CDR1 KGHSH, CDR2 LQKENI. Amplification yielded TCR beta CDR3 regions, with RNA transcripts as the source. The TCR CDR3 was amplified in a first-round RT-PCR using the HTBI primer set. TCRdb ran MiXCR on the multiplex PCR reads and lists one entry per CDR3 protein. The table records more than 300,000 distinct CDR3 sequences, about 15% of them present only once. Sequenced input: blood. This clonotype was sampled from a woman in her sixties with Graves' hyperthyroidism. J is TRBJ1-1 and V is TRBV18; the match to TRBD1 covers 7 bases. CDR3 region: CASSLRTGQVEAFF. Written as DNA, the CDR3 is TGTGCCAGCTCACTACGAACCGGACAGGTTGAAGCTTTCTTT.